This TCR beta chain was observed in a study of blood T cell repertoires in COVID-19. Study as a whole: The study drew acute and convalescent COVID-19 samples from the United States, Italy and Spain. Nucleic acid was either cDNA or gDNA, and it came from T cells, B-cell-depleted T cells, or PBMCs.

Study processing details: Cell counts per sample came from amplifying reference gene primers. The protocol was immunoSEQ multiplex PCR, while the TCRdb copy is restricted to in-frame clones and leaves out a portion. V and J calls and clone size are as listed in that table; D and trimming were resolved from the DNA. The sample holds about 300,000 clones, approximately 86% seen once. The CDR3 covers 14 residues. Germline V CDR1 and CDR2: SGHNT, YENEEA. The V gene end was trimmed by 4 bases and the J gene end by 9 bases; junction bases not matched to a gene: 9. V gene TRBV11-3 combines with J gene TRBJ2-3, with TRBD2 matching 8 bases. This TCR derives from a man between 65 and 85 years old with acute or convalescent COVID-19. Sequencing was performed on peripheral blood. The CDR3 nucleotides are TGTGCCAGCAGCTCTGGGACTAGTTCGGCCACGCAGTATTTT. Protein: CASSSGTSSATQYF.